What follows are 29 T cell receptor beta chains derived from one specimen sequenced in a study of blood T cells in healthy people across ages. A second PCR of roughly 7 to 11 cycles used a sample-barcoded 5' primer and a J-beta primer mix. TCRdb ran MiXCR on the 5' RACE reads and lists one entry per CDR3 protein. This repertoire shows about 1.4 million distinct CDR3 sequences, 55% to 75% found once; its top ten account for over 5%. Sequencing was performed on blood. The receptors were sampled from a young man in good health.

The genes are TRBV7-2 and TRBJ1-2; a weak D match, TRBD1 (5 bases). V was shortened by 2 bases and J by 4 bases, with 14 bases between the two germline ends. CDR1 SGHTA and CDR2 FQGNSA come from the germline V gene. The length of the CDR3 is 15 residues. This chain's CDR3 is CASSLSQGGPYGYTF. Written as DNA, the CDR3 is TGTGCCAGCAGCTTATCTCAGGGAGGTCCCTATGGCTACACCTTC.

This chain joins TRBV7-9 and TRBJ2-1; 7 positions match TRBD1. V shed 5 bases and J 3 bases; nucleotides not matched to a gene: 10. Germline CDR1 is SEHNR and CDR2 is FQNEAQ (reference sequence). The CDR3 covers 16 residues. CDR3 amino acids: CASSPEGARIYNEQFF. The CDR3 DNA reads TGTGCCAGCAGCCCCGAGGGGGCCCGAATCTACAATGAGCAGTTCTTC. The full variable domain, its missing parts supplied by reference TRBV7-9 and TRBJ2-1, is DTGVSQNPRHKITKRGQNVTFRCDPISEHNRLYWYRQTLGQGPEFLTYFQNEAQLEKSRLLSDRFSAERPKGSFSTLEIQRTEQGDSAMYLCASSPEGARIYNEQFFGPGTRLTVL.

To note about this clonotype: This may arise from a read error, as a much more abundant clone is one base away. The chain joins TRBV4-1 to TRBJ2-7; unclear D gene. Per the germline V gene, CDR1 is MGHRA and CDR2 is YSYEKL. The CDR3 covers 14 residues. Trimming took off 0 bases at V and 6 bases at J, with 12 bases between the two ends. The CDR3 spells CASSQDPGRTEQYF. The CDR3 DNA reads TGCGCCAGCAGCCAAGATCCAGGTCGAACCGAGCAGTACTTC.

The chain recombines TRBV7-9 with TRBJ1-1; no firm D call. The CDR3 loop spans 12 amino acids. Trimming pared 5 bases from V and 7 bases from J, leaving 11 bases between. Per the germline V gene, CDR1 is SEHNR and CDR2 is FQNEAQ (reference sequence). The CDR3 spells CASSQRTVEAFF. As DNA, the CDR3 is TGTGCCAGCAGCCAGCGGACTGTTGAAGCTTTCTTT.

This clonotype was seen more than once but under ten times. The chain employs TRBV20-1 and TRBJ2-7; D gene unclear. The tail of the sequence fits TRBJ2-5 better, so the J call may be wrong. The CDR3 has 12 residues. The V gene's germline CDR1 is DFQATT and CDR2 SNEGSKA (reference sequence). In DNA, the CDR3 is TGCAGTGCTAGCGGGCCCCAAGAGACCCAGTACTTC. Amino acid sequence: CSASGPQETQYF.

This chain joins TRBV5-6 and TRBJ2-7; 9 bases agree with TRBD2. Germline-derived CDR1 and CDR2 are SGHDT and YYEEEE. Trimming took 0 bases from V and 5 from J; bases not matched to a gene: 9. The CDR3 has 16 amino acids. The DNA of the CDR3 is TGTGCCAGCAGCTTGGGTTTCGTAGCGGGAGTTGACGAGCAGTACTTC. This encodes CASSLGFVAGVDEQYF.

V is TRBV4-1 and J is TRBJ2-5; TRBD2 matches at 8 bases. From germline, CDR1 is MGHRA and CDR2 YSYEKL. This CDR3 spans 15 amino acids. Unmatched junction bases numbered 8, after V lost 7 bases and J lost 1 base. The CDR3 region has the DNA TGCGCCAGCAAGGTACGGGGGGGCCCCCAAGAGACCCAGTACTTC. This codes for CASKVRGGPQETQYF.

This clonotype was observed a few times. The gene calls are TRBV5-1 and TRBJ2-4; 9 nucleotides align to TRBD2. The DNA end lines up better with TRBJ2-7; the J call may be wrong. This CDR3 is built from 17 residues. Looked up from germline, CDR1 is SGHRS and CDR2 is YFSETQ. The CDR3 sequence: CASSLAIERTSDFEQYF. CDR3 nucleotides: TGCGCCAGCAGCTTGGCCATTGAGCGGACTAGCGATTTCGAGCAGTACTTC.

The chain couples TRBV4-1 to TRBJ1-5; unclear D gene. The CDR3 extends over 14 amino acids. V gave up 2 bases and J gave up 7 bases, with 12 bases separating them. CDR1 and CDR2 from the germline V gene are MGHRA and YSYEKL. This CDR3 is CASSQYLVGQPQHF. CDR3 DNA: TGCGCCAGCAGCCAATACCTGGTTGGGCAGCCCCAGCATTTT.

This clonotype was counted between two and nine times. The J gene is TRBJ2-7, the V gene TRBV29-1; D ambiguous. V dropped 5 bases and J dropped 1 base, with 9 bases sitting between them. CDR1 SQVTM and CDR2 ANQGSEA come from the germline V gene. This CDR3 spans 12 amino acids. The CDR3 DNA is TGCAGCGTTCTCACCGATTCCTACGAGCAGTACTTC. The encoded protein is CSVLTDSYEQYF.

This clonotype was observed a few times. The chain joins TRBV29-1 to TRBJ2-7, with TRBD2 matching over 13 bases. V lost 4 bases, J lost 7 bases, and 7 bases stayed unmatched. This CDR3 has 14 residues. From germline, CDR1 is SQVTM and CDR2 ANQGSEA. The CDR3 sequence is CSVVRLAGGREQYF. The DNA for the CDR3 is TGCAGCGTTGTGAGACTAGCGGGAGGAAGGGAGCAGTACTTC.

V and J are TRBV12-3 or TRBV12-4 and TRBJ2-1; 12 bases fit TRBD2. CDR3 size: 16 residues. Trimming at V came to 5 bases and at J to 6 bases, leaving 8 bases not matched to a gene. The CDR3 sequence: CASSPLAGGPGNEQFF. The CDR3 DNA is TGTGCCAGCAGTCCGCTAGCGGGGGGGCCGGGCAATGAGCAGTTCTTC.

The V call is TRBV20-1, the J call TRBJ2-4; no definite D call. The last part of the DNA fits TRBJ2-5 better; the J call may be wrong. Germline lookup yields CDR1 DFQATT and CDR2 SNEGSKA (reference sequence). The CDR3 is 12 amino acids. The CDR3 nucleotides are TGCAGTGCTAGAATATATCAAGAGACCCAGTACTTC. This sequence encodes CSARIYQETQYF.

Concerning this clonotype: At one boundary the junction diverges from the germline segment, which might be a read error. V and J are TRBV20-1 and TRBJ2-1; 13 positions agree with TRBD2. The CDR3 is 15 amino acids. CDR1 is DFQATT and CDR2 is SNEGSKA in the germline V gene (reference sequence). CDR3 bases: TGCAGTGCTGGAGAAGGGACTAGCGGGATAAATGAGCAGTTCTTC. It yields the protein CSAGEGTSGINEQFF.

The chain is built from TRBV2 and TRBJ2-5; D is uncertain. The DNA end favors TRBJ2-7, so the J call may be wrong. The V gene's germline CDR1 is SNHLY and CDR2 FYNNEI. The CDR3 sequence is 10 residues long. CDR3 loop: CASYSHEQYF. The CDR3, as DNA: TGTGCCAGTTATTCCCACGAGCAGTACTTC.

This clonotype has more than one count but fewer than ten. This chain links TRBV3-1 with TRBJ2-7; 13 bases match TRBD2. The CDR3 length is 16 residues. J gave up 7 bases and V 2 bases, and 8 bases lay outside the gene matches. Per the germline V gene, CDR1 is LGHDT and CDR2 is YNNKEL (reference sequence). The CDR3 protein is CASSQLLAGGTGEQYF. As DNA, the CDR3 is TGTGCCAGCAGCCAACTACTAGCGGGAGGGACGGGTGAGCAGTACTTC.

As DNA, the CDR3 is TGCAGTGCTAGGAGTCTAGCGGATACGCAGTATTTT. This codes for CSARSLADTQYF. J is TRBJ2-3 and V is TRBV20-1; D may be TRBD2 (6 bases). The CDR3 runs to 12 residues. Trimming stripped 3 bases from V and 6 bases from J, with 10 bases between. CDR1 and CDR2 (germline): DFQATT, SNEGSKA (reference sequence).

This chain uses TRBV6-1 with TRBJ1-5, with a weak D call TRBD1 (6 bases). The length of the CDR3 is 17 residues. CDR1 and CDR2 (germline): MNHNS, SASEGT. V lost 2 bases and J lost 7, with 21 bases in between. This CDR3 reads CASSERPRNRVGQPQHF. The CDR3 coding sequence is TGTGCCAGCAGTGAAAGACCCCGGAACAGGGTCGGACAGCCCCAGCATTTT.

This clonotype appeared a few times. The genes are TRBV20-1 and TRBJ2-3, with D possibly being TRBD2 (6 bases). The CDR3 runs 13 residues. The germline V gene encodes CDR1 DFQATT and CDR2 SNEGSKA (reference sequence). Trimming pared 6 bases from V and 2 bases from J, leaving 12 bases between. The CDR3 DNA reads TGCAGTGCGCCCGGCGGGGACACAGATACGCAGTATTTT. Protein: CSAPGGDTDTQYF.

The chain couples TRBV25-1 to TRBJ2-7; 7 bases are a match to TRBD1. The CDR3 is 13 amino acids. Trimming cost V 3 bases and J 3 bases; bases outside gene matches: 2. Germline V gene lookup returns CDR1 MGHDK and CDR2 SYGVNS. The CDR3 sequence is CASSDYRGYEQYF. CDR3 DNA: TGTGCCAGCAGTGATTACAGGGGCTACGAGCAGTACTTC.

This rearrangement joins TRBV7-2 to TRBJ2-7; 7 bases map to TRBD1. Trimming at V came to 5 bases and at J to 4 bases, leaving 8 bases not matched to a gene. The CDR3 loop spans 14 amino acids. Germline V lookup: CDR1 SGHTA, CDR2 FQGNSA. This CDR3 is CASSTGTAFYEQYF. The CDR3 nucleotides are TGTGCCAGCAGCACCGGGACAGCCTTTTACGAGCAGTACTTC.

V and J are TRBV11-2 and TRBJ1-1; 10 bases are a match to TRBD1. CDR1 is SGHAT and CDR2 is FQNNGV in the germline V gene. Losses at the gene ends were 5 bases for V and 1 base for J; bases not matched to a gene: 22. The CDR3 runs to 21 residues. The CDR3 sequence: CASSPLVTGQGPLITNTEAFF. The CDR3 coding sequence is TGTGCCAGCAGCCCCCTTGTTACGGGACAGGGGCCCCTTATAACGAACACTGAAGCTTTCTTT.

This clonotype turned up a few times. This chain connects TRBV7-2 to TRBJ2-5; TRBD1 or TRBD2 may be the D gene (5 bases each). Trimming removed 7 bases at V and 0 bases at J, with 15 bases between. The germline CDR1 and CDR2 sequences are SGHTA and FQGNSA. The CDR3 has 15 residues. The CDR3 coding sequence is TGTGCCAGCATCGAGGGGCTACCGAACCAAGAGACCCAGTACTTC. Its translation is CASIEGLPNQETQYF.

Note on this clonotype: A much larger clonotype is one base distant, so this may be a read error. The J gene is TRBJ2-3, the V gene TRBV6-1, with 7 bases identical to TRBD2. Germline lookup yields CDR1 MNHNS and CDR2 SASEGT. The V gene end was trimmed by 5 bases and the J gene end by 8 bases; junction bases not matched to a gene: 4. This CDR3 contains 12 residues. CDR3 protein: CASSPGLVTQYF. For the CDR3, the DNA is TGTGCCAGCAGTCCCGGACTAGTTACGCAGTATTTT.

In its sample, this clonotype was seen a few times. This sequence joins TRBV4-3 and TRBJ2-1, with TRBD1 identical over 12 bases. V was pared by 5 bases and J by 9 bases, with 5 bases of the junction left unmatched. The CDR3 loop spans 14 amino acids. Germline assignment: CDR1 LGHNA and CDR2 YSLEER. CDR3 DNA sequence: TGCGCCAGCAGCTATGGGACAGGGGGCGGTGAGCAGTTCTTC. This sequence encodes CASSYGTGGGEQFF.

The chain links TRBV10-3 to TRBJ2-7; 7 nucleotides match TRBD2. Germline V gene sequence: CDR1 ENHRY, CDR2 SYGVKD. The length of the CDR3 is 14 residues. The V and J ends lost 2 bases and 2 bases, in that order; junction bases with no gene match: 3. The CDR3 sequence is CAISEDSGTYEQYF. CDR3 sequence (DNA): TGTGCCATCAGTGAGGACAGCGGGACCTACGAGCAGTACTTC.

The chain is built from TRBV20-1 and TRBJ2-3, with D maybe TRBD1 (5 bases). Between the trimmed V and J ends, which lost 3 bases and 1 base, there was a span of 11 bases. Germline CDR1 and CDR2: DFQATT and SNEGSKA (reference sequence). CDR3 length: 14 residues. Here the CDR3 reads CSARGMTGTDTQYF. In nucleotides, the CDR3 is TGCAGTGCTAGGGGAATGACAGGCACAGATACGCAGTATTTT.

A single count supports this clonotype. The rearrangement links TRBV20-1 to TRBJ1-1; the D is unclear. From germline, CDR1 is DFQATT and CDR2 SNEGSKA (reference sequence). This CDR3 has 11 amino acids. Trimming shortened V by 0 bases and J by 6 bases, and 5 bases separated the two germline ends. The CDR3 DNA reads as TGCAGTGCTAGAGATACCCCTGAAGCTTTCTTT. This translates into CSARDTPEAFF.

The chain combines TRBV27 with TRBJ2-7; 10 nucleotides line up with TRBD2. Germline trimming cut 5 bases from V and 1 base from J; bases unmatched to any gene: 5. Per the germline V gene, CDR1 is MNHEY and CDR2 is SMNVEV (reference sequence). CDR3 length equals 15 residues. The CDR3 DNA reads TGTGCCAGCAGTCCTCTAGCGGGAGAGTCCTACGAGCAGTACTTC. Translated: CASSPLAGESYEQYF.